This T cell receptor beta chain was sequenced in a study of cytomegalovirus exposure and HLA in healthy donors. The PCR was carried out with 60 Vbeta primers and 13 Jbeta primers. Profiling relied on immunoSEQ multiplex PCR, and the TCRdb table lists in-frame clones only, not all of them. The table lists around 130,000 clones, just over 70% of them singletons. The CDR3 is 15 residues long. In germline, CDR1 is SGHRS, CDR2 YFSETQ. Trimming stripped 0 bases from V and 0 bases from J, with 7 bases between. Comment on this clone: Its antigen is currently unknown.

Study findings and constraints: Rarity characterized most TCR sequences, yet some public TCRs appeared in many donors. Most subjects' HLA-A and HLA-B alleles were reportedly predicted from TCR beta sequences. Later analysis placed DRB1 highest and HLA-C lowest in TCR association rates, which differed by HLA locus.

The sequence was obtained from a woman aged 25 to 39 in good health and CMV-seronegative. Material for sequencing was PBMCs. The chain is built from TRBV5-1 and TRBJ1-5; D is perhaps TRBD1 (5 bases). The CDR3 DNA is TGCGCCAGCAGCTTGGCAGGGAATAGCAATCAGCCCCAGCATTTT. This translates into CASSLAGNSNQPQHF.